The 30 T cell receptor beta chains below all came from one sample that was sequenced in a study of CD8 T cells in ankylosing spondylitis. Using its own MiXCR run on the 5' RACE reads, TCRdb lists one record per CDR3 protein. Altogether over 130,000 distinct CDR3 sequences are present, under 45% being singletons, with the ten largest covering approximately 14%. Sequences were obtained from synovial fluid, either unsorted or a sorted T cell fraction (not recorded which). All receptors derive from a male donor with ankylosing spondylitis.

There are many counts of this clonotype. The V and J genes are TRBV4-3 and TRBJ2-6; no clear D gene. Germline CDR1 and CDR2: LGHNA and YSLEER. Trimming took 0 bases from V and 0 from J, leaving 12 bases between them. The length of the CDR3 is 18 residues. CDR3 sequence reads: CASSQDSTTLSGANVLTF. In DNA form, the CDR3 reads TGCGCCAGCAGCCAAGACTCGACCACTCTCTCTGGGGCCAACGTCCTGACTTTC.

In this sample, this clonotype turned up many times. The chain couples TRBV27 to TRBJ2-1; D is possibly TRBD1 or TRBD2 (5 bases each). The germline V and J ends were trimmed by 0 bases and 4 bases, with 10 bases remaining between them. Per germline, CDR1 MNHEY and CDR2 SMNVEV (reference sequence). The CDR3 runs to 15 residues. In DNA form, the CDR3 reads TGTGCCAGCAGTTTATCCTGGGGACCGTACAATGAGCAGTTCTTC. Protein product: CASSLSWGPYNEQFF.

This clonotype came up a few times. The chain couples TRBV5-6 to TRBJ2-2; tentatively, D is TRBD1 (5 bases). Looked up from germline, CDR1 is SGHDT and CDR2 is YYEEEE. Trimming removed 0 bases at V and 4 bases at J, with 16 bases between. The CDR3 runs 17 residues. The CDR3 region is CASSLAGWGSATGELFF. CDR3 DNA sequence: TGTGCCAGCAGCTTGGCCGGTTGGGGCTCCGCCACCGGGGAGCTGTTTTTT.

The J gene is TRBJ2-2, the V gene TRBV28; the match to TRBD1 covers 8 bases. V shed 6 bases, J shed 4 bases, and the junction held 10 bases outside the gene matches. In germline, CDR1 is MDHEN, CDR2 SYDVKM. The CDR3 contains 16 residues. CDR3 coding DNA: TGTGCCAGCAGAACTGAAAGGACAGGGAGCACCGGGGAGCTGTTTTTT. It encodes CASRTERTGSTGELFF.

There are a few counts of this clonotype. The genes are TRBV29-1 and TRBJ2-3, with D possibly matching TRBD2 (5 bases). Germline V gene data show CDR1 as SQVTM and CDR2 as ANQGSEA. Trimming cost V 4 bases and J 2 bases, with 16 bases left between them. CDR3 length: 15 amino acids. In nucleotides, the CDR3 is TGCAGCGTTGTCTCCATGGAGGTCGCCACAGATACGCAGTATTTT. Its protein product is CSVVSMEVATDTQYF.

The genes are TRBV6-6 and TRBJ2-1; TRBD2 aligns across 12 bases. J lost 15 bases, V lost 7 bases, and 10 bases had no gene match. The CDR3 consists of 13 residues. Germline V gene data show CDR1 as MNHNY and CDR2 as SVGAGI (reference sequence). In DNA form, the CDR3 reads TGTGCCAGCACCAGGACTAGCGGGGTGGGTGTGTTCTTC. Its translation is CASTRTSGVGVFF.

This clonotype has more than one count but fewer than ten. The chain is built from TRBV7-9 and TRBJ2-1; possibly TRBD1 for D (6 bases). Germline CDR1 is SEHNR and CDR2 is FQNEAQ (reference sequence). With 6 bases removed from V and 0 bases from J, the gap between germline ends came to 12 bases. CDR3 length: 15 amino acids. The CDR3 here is CASREPTGSYNEQFF. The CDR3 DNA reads TGTGCCAGCAGGGAGCCGACAGGCTCCTACAATGAGCAGTTCTTC.

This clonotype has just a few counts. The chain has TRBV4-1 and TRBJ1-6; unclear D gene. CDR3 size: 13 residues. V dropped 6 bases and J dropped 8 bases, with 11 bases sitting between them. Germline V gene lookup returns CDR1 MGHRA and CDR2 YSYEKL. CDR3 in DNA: TGCGCCAGCAGTCTACGGACCTATTCACCCCTCCACTTT. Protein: CASSLRTYSPLHF.

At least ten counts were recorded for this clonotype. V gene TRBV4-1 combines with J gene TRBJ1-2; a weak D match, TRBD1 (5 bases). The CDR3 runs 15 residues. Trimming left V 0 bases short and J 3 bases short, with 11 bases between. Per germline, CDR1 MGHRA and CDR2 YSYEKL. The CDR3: CASSQDAGMDYGYTF. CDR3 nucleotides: TGCGCCAGCAGCCAAGATGCAGGGATGGACTATGGCTACACCTTC.

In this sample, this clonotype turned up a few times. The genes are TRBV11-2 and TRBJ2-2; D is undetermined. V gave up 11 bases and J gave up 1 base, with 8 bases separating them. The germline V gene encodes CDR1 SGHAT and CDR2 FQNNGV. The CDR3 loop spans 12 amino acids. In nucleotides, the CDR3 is TGTGCCGGGCGGTTGAACACCGGGGAGCTGTTTTTT. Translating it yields CAGRLNTGELFF.

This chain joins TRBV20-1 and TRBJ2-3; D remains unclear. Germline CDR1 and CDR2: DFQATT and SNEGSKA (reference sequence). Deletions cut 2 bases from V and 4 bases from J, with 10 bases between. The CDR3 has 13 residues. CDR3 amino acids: CSARPYGPDTQYF. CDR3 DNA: TGCAGTGCTAGACCCTATGGGCCAGATACGCAGTATTTT.

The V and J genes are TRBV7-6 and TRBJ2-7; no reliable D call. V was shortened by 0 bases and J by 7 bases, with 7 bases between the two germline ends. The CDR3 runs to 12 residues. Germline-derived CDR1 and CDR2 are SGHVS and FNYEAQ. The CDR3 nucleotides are TGTGCCAGCAGCTTAGCGGGCCGGGAGCAGTACTTC. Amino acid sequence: CASSLAGREQYF.

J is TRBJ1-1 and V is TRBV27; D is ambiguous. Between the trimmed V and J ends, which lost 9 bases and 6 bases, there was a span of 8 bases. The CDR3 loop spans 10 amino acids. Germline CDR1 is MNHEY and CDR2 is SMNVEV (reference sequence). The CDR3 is CARVPPEAFF. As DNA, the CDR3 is TGTGCCAGGGTTCCCCCTGAAGCTTTCTTT.

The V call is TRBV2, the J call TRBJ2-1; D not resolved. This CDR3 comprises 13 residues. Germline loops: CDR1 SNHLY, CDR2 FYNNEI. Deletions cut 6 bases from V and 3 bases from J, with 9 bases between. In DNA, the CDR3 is TGTGCCAGCAGATTGACCGACTACAATGAGCAGTTCTTC. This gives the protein CASRLTDYNEQFF.

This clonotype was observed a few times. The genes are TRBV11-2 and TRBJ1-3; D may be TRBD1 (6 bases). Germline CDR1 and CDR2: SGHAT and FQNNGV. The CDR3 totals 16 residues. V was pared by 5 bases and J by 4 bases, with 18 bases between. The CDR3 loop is CASSGRGRGSGNTIYF. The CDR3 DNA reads TGTGCCAGCAGCGGCCGAGGCAGGGGCTCGGGAAACACCATATATTTT.

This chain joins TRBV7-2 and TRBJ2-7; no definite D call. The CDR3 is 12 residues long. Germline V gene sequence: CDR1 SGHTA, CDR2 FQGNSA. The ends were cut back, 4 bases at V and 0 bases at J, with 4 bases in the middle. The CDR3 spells CASSWTSYEQYF. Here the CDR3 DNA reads TGTGCCAGCAGCTGGACCTCCTACGAGCAGTACTTC.

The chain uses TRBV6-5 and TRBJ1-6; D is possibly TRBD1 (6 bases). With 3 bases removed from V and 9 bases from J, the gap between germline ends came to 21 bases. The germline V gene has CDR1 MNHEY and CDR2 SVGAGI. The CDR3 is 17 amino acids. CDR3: CASSYRLGQREGSPLHF. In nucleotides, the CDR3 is TGTGCCAGCAGTTATCGCCTCGGACAGCGCGAGGGTTCACCCCTCCACTTT.

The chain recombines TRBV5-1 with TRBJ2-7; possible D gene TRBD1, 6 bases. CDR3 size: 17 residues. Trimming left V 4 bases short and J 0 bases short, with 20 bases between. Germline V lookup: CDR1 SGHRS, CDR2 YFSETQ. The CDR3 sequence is CASSPYQTGIFSYEQYF. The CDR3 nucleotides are TGCGCCAGCAGCCCCTATCAGACAGGAATCTTCTCCTACGAGCAGTACTTC.

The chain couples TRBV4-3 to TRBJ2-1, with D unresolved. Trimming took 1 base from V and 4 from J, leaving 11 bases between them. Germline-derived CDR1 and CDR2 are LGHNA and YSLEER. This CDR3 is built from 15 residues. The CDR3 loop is CASSQVWEPYNEQFF. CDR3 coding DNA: TGCGCCAGCAGCCAAGTTTGGGAACCATACAATGAGCAGTTCTTC.

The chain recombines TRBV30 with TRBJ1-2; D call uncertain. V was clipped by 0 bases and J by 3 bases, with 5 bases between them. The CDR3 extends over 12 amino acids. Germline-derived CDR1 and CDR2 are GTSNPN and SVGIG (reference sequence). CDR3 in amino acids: CAWSVGYYGYTF. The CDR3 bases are TGTGCCTGGAGTGTAGGGTACTATGGCTACACCTTC. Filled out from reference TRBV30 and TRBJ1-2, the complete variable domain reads SQTIHQWPATLVQPVGSPLSLECTVEGTSNPNLYWYRQAAGRGLQLLFYSVGIGQISSEVPQNLSASRPQDRQFILSSKKLLLSDSGFYLCAWSVGYYGYTFGSGTRLTVV.

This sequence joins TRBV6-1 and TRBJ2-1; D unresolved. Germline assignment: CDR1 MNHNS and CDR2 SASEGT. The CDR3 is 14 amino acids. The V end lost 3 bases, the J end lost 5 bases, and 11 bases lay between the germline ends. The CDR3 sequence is CASSDYLPDNEQFF. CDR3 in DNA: TGTGCCAGCAGTGATTATCTCCCGGACAATGAGCAGTTCTTC.

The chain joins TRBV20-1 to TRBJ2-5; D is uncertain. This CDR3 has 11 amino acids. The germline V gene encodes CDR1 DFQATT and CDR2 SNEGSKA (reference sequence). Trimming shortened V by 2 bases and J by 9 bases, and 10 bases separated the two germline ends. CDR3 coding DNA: TGCAGTGCTAGAAAGGTTACGGCCCAGTACTTC. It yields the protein CSARKVTAQYF.

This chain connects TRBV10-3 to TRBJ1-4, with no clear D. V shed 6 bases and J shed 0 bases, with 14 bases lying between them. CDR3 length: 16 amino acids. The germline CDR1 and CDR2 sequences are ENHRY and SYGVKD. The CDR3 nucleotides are TGTGCCATCAGCATCGATCCAGGCCCAACTAATGAAAAACTGTTTTTT. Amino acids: CAISIDPGPTNEKLFF.

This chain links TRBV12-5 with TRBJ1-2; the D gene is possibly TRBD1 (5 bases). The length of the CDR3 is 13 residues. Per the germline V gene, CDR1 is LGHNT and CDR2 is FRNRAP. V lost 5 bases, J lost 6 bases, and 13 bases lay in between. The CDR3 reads CASGPTTENGYTF. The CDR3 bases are TGTGCTAGTGGTCCAACGACAGAAAATGGCTACACCTTC.

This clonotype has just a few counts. The CDR3, as DNA: TGTGCCAGCAGCGATAACAGCCCCGAGCAGTACTTC. This translates into CASSDNSPEQYF. V gene TRBV9 combines with J gene TRBJ2-7, with D uncertain. Germline V CDR1 and CDR2: SGDLS, YYNGEE. V was cut by 3 bases and J by 6 bases, with 10 bases left in between. The CDR3 is 12 residues long. Together with reference TRBV9 and TRBJ2-7, the CDR3 gives the full variable domain: DSGVTQTPKHLITATGQRVTLRCSPRSGDLSVYWYQQSLDQGLQFLIQYYNGEERAKGNILERFSAQQFPDLHSELNLSSLELGDSALYFCASSDNSPEQYFGPGTRLTVT.

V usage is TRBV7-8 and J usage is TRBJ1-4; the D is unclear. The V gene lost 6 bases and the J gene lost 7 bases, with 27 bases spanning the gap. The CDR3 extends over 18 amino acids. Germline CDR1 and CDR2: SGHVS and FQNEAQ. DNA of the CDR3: TGTGCCAGCAGTCTAGGTGGTAATCCGGGCAGGCGGAGTGAAAAACTGTTTTTT. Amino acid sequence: CASSLGGNPGRRSEKLFF.

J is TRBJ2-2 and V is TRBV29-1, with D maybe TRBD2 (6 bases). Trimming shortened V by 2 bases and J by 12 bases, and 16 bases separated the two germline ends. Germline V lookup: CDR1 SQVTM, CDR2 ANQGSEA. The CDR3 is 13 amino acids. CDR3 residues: CSVESRDFRKLFF. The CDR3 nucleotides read TGCAGCGTTGAATCCCGGGACTTCCGGAAGCTGTTTTTT.

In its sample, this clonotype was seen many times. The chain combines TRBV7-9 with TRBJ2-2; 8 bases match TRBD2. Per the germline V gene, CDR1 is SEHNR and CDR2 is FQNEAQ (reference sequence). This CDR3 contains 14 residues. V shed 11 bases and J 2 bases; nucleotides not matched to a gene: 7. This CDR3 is CAPEGLDNTGELFF. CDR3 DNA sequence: TGTGCCCCCGAGGGACTAGACAACACCGGGGAGCTGTTTTTT.

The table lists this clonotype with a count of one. Here the CDR3 DNA reads TGTGCCAGCAGCCGAGAAAACAGGGGAGGTGATGAGCAGTTCTTC. Its protein is CASSRENRGGDEQFF. This rearrangement joins TRBV4-2 to TRBJ2-1, with D tentatively TRBD1 (7 bases). The CDR3 extends over 15 amino acids. The V and J ends lost 4 bases and 8 bases respectively, with 18 bases between them. Germline CDR1 LGHNA, CDR2 YNFKEQ.

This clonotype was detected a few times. CDR3 amino acids: CASSQDLRTSDTGELFF. For the CDR3, the DNA is TGCGCCAGCAGCCAAGATCTCCGGACTAGCGACACCGGGGAGCTGTTTTTT. The chain joins TRBV4-3 to TRBJ2-2; 9 positions agree with TRBD2. The CDR3 totals 17 residues. With V trimmed by 0 bases and J by 3 bases, 5 bases remained unmatched. Germline V lookup: CDR1 LGHNA, CDR2 YSLEER.